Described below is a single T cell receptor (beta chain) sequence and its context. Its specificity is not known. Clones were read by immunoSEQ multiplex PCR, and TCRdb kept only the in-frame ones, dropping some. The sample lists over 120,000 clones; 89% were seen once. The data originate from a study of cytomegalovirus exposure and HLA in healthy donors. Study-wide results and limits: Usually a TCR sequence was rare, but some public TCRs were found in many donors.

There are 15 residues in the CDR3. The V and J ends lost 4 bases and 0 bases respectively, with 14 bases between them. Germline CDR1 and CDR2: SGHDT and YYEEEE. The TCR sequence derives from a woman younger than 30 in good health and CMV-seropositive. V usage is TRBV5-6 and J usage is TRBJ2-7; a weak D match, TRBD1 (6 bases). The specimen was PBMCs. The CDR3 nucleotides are TGTGCCAGCAGCAAACCCGGGACAAGCTCCTACGAGCAGTACTTC. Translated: CASSKPGTSSYEQYF.